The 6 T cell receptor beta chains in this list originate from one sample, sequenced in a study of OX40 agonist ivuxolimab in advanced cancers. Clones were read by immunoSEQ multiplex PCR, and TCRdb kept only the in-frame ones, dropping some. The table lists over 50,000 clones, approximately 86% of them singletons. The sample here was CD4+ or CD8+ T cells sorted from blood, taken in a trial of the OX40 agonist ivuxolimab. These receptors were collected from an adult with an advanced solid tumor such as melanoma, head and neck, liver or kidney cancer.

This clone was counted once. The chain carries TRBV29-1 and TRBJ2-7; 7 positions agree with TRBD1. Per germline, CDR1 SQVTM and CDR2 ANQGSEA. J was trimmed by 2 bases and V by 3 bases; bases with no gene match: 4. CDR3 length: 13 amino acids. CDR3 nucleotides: TGCAGCGTTGAGGGCAGGGGGACCTACGAGCAGTACTTC. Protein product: CSVEGRGTYEQYF.

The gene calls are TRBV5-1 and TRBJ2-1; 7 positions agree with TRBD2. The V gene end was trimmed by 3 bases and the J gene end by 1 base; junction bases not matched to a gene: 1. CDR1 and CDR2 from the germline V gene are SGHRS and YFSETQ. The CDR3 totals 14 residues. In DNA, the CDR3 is TGCGCCAGCAGCTGGGAGGGGTCCTACAATGAGCAGTTCTTC. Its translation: CASSWEGSYNEQFF.

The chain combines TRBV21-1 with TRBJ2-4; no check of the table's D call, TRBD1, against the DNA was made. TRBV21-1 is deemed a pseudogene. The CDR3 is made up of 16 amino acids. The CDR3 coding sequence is TGTGCCAGCAGCAAATGTGGGGGCATGGCCAAAAACATTCAGTACTTC. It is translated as CASSKCGGMAKNIQYF.

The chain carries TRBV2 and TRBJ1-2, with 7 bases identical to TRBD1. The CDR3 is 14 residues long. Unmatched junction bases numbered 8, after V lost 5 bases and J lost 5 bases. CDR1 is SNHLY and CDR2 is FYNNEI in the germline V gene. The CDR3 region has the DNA TGTGCCAGCAGTACTGACAGGGTCGGTTATGGCTACACCTTC. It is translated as CASSTDRVGYGYTF.

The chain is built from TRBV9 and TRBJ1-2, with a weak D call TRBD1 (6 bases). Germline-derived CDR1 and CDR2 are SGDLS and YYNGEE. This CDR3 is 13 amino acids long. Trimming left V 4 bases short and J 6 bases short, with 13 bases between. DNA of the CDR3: TGTGCCAGCAGCCTAGCGGGGGCCAATGGCTACACCTTC. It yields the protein CASSLAGANGYTF.

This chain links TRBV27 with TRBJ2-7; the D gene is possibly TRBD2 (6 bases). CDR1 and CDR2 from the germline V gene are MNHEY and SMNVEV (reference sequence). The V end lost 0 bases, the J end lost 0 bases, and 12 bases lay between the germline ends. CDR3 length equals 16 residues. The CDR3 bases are TGTGCCAGCAGTTTATCAAGGGACTTGAGCTCCTACGAGCAGTACTTC. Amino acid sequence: CASSLSRDLSSYEQYF.